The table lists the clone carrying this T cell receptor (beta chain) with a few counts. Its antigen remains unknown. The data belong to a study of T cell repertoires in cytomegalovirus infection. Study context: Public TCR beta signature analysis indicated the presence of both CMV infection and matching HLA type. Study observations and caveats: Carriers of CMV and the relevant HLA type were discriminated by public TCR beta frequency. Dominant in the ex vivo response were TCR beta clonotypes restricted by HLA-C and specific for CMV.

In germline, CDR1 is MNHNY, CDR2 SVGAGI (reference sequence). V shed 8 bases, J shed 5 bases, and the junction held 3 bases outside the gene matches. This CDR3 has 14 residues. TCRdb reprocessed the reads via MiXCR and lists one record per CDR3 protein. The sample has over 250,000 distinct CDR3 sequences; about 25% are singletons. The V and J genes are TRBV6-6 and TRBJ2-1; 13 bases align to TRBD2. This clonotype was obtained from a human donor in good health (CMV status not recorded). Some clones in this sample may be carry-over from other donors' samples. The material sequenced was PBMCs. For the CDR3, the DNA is TGTGCCAGCTGGGGACTAGCGGGGCACAATGAGCAGTTCTTC. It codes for CASWGLAGHNEQFF.